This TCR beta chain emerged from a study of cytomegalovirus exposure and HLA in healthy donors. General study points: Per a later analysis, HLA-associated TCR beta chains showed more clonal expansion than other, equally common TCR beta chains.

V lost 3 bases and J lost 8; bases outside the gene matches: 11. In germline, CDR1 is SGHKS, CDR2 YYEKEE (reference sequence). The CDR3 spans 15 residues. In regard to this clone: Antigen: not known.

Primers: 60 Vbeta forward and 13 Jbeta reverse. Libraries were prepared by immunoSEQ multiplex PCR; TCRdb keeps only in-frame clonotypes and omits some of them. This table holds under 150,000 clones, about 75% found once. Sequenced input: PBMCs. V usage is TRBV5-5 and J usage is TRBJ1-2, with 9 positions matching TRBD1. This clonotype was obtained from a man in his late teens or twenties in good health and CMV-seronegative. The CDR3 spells CASSSTQQGARGYTF. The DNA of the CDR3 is TGTGCCAGCAGCTCAACACAACAGGGGGCTAGGGGCTACACCTTC. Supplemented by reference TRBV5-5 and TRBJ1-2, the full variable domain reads DAGVTQSPTHLIKTRGQQVTLRCSPISGHKSVSWYQQVLGQGPQFIFQYYEKEERGRGNFPDRFSARQFPNYSSELNVNALLLGDSALYLCASSSTQQGARGYTFGSGTRLTVV.